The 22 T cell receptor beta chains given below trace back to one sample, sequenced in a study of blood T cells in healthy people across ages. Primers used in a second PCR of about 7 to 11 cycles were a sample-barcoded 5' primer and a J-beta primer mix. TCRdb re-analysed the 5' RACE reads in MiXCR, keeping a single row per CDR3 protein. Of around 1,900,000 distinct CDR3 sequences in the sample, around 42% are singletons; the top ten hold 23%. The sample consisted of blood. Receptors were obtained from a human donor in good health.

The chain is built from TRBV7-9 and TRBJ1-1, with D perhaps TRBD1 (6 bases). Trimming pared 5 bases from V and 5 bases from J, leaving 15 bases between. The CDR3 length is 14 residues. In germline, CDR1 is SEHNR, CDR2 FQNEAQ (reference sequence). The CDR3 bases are TGTGCCAGCAGCCCGTGGACAGATAGGACTGAAGCTTTCTTT. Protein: CASSPWTDRTEAFF.

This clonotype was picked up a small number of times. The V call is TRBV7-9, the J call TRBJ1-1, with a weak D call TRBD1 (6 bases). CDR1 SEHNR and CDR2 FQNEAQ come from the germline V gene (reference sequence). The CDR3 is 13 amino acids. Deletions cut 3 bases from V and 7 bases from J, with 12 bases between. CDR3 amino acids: CASSFLDRYEAFF. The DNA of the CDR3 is TGTGCCAGCAGCTTCCTGGACAGATATGAAGCTTTCTTT.

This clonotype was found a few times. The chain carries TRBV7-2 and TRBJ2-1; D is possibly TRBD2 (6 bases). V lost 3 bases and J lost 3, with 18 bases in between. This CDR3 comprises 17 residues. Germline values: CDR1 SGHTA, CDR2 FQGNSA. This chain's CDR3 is CASSLRARLVGYNEQFF. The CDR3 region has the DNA TGTGCCAGCAGCTTGAGGGCCCGACTAGTCGGCTACAATGAGCAGTTCTTC. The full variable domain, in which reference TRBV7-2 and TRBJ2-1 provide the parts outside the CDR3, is GAGVSQSPSNKVTEKGKDVELRCDPISGHTALYWYRQSLGQGLEFLIYFQGNSAPDKSGLPSDRFSAERTGGSVSTLTIQRTQQEDSAVYLCASSLRARLVGYNEQFFGPGTRLTVL.

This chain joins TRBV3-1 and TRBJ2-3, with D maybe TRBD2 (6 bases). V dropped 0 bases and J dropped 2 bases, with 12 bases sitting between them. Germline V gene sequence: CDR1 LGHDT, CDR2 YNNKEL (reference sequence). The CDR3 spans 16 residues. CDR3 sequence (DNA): TGTGCCAGCAGCCAAGATCTCGCGGGGTTCACAGATACGCAGTATTTT. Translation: CASSQDLAGFTDTQYF.

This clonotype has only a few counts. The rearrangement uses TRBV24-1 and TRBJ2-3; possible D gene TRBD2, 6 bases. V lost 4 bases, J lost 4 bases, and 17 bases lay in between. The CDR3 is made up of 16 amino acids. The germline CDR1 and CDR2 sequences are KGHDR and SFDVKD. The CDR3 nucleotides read TGTGCCACCAGTGAGCGCGGGACTCAACCATCAGATACGCAGTATTTT. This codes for CATSERGTQPSDTQYF.

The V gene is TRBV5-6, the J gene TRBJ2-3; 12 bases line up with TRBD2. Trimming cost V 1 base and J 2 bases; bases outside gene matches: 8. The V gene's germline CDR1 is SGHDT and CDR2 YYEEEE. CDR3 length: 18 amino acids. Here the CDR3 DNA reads TGTGCCAGCAGCTTGATGCTAGCGGGGGGGGTAATCACAGATACGCAGTATTTT. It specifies CASSLMLAGGVITDTQYF.

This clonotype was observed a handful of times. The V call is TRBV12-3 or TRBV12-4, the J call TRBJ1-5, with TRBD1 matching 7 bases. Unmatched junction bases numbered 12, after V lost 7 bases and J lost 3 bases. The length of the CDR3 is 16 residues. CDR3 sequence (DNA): TGTGCCAGCAAAGGTTCCGGGACAGTACACAATCAGCCCCAGCATTTT. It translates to CASKGSGTVHNQPQHF.

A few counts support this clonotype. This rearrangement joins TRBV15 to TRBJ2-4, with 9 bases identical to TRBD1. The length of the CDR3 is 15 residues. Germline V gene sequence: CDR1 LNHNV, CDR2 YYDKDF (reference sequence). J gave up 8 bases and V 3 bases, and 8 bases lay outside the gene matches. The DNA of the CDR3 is TGTGCCACCAGCAGGGGGGGACAGGGTTTTGACATTCAGTACTTC. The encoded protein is CATSRGGQGFDIQYF.

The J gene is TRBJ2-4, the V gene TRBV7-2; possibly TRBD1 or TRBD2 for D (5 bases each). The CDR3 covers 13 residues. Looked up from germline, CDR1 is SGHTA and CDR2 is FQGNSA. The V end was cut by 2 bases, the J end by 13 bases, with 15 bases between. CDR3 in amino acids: CASSLSPLGEQYF. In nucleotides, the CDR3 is TGTGCCAGCAGCTTATCACCCCTGGGGGAGCAGTACTTC.

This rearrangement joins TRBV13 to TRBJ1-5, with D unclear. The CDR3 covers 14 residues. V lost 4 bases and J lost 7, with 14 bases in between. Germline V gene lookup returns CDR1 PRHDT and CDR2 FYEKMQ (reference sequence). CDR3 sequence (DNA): TGTGCCAGCAGCTCAGGACGGGATCGCCAGCCCCAGCATTTT. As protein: CASSSGRDRQPQHF. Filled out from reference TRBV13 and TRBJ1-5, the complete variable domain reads AAGVIQSPRHLIKEKRETATLKCYPIPRHDTVYWYQQGPGQDPQFLISFYEKMQSDKGSIPDRFSAQQFSDYHSELNMSSLELGDSALYFCASSSGRDRQPQHFGDGTRLSIL.

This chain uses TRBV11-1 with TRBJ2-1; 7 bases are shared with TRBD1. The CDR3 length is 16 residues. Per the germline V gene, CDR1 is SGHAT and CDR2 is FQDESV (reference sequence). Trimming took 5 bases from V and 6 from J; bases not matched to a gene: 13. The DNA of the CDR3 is TGTGCCAGCAGCCCTGAGGGGGCCCAACTTCGCAATGAGCAGTTCTTC. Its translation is CASSPEGAQLRNEQFF.

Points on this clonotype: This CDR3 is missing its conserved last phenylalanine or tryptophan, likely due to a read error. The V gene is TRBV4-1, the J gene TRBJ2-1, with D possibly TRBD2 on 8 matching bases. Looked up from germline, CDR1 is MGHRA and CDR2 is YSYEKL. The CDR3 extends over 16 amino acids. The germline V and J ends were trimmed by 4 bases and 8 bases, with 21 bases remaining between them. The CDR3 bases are TGCGCCAGCAGCCTCACCCCGGGACTAGGGGGCGATGAGCAGTTCGTC. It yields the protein CASSLTPGLGGDEQFV.

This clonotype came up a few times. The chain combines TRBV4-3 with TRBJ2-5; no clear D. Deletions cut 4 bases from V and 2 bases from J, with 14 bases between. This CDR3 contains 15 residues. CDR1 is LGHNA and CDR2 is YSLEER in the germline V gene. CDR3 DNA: TGCGCCAGCAGCCTCGTGGTGGATTCACAAGAGACCCAGTACTTC. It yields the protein CASSLVVDSQETQYF.

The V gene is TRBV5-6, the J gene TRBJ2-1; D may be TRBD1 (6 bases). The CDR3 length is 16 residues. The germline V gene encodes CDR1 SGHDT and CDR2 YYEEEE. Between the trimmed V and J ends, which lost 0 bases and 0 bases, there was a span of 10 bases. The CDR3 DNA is TGTGCCAGCAGCTTGGACAGGGTGAGCTCCTACAATGAGCAGTTCTTC. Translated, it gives CASSLDRVSSYNEQFF.

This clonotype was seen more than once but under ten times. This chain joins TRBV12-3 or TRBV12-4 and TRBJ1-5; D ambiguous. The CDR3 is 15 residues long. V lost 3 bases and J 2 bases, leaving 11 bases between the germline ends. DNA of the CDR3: TGTGCCAGCAGTTTCGCCGGGGTCGGCAATCAGCCCCAGCATTTT. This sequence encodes CASSFAGVGNQPQHF.

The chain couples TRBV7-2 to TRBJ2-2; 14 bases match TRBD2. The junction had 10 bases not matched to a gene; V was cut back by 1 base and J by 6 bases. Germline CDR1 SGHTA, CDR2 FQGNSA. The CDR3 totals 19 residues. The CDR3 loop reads CASSLVVLTSGGEAGELFF. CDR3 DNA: TGTGCCAGCAGCTTAGTCGTGTTGACTAGCGGGGGGGAAGCCGGGGAGCTGTTTTTT.

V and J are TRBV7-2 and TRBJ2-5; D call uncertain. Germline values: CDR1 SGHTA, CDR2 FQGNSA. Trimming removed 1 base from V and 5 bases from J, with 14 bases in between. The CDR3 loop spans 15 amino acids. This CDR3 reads CASSLGLRAGETQYF. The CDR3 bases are TGTGCCAGCAGCTTAGGCCTTCGGGCTGGGGAGACCCAGTACTTC.

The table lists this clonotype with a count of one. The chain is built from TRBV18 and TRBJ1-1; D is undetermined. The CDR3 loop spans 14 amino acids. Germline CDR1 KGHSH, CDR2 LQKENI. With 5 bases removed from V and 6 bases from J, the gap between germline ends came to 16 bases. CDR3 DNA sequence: TGTGCCAGCTCAGTTACAAGGCCTAGCGCTGAAGCTTTCTTT. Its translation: CASSVTRPSAEAFF.

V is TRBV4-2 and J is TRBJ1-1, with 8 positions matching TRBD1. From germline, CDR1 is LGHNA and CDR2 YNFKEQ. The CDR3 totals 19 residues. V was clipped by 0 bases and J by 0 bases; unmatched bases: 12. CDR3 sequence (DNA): TGTGCCAGCAGCCAAGATTACGGGACAGGCGCCCCTATGAACACTGAAGCTTTCTTT. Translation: CASSQDYGTGAPMNTEAFF.

In DNA, the CDR3 is TGCGCCAGCAGCTTGGATGCCGTACGGGGGGAGCAGTACTTC. It yields the protein CASSLDAVRGEQYF. The chain uses TRBV5-1 and TRBJ2-4; 7 nucleotides align to TRBD2. Germline V gene sequence: CDR1 SGHRS, CDR2 YFSETQ. V dropped 0 bases and J dropped 13; count of bases not matched to a gene: 10. CDR3 length: 14 residues.

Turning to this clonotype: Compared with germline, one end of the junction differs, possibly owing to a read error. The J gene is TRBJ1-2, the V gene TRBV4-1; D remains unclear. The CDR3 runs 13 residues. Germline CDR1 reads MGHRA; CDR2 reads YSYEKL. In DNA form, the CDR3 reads TGCACCAGCAGCCCGAGCAAAGGTTATGGCTACACCTTC. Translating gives CTSSPSKGYGYTF.

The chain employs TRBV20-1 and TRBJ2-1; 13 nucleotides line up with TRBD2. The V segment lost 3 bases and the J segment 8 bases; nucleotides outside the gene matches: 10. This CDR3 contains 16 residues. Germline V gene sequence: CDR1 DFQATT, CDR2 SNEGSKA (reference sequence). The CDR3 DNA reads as TGCAGTGCTAGGATACTAGCGGGGGGGCCTAAGGATGAGCAGTTCTTC. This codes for CSARILAGGPKDEQFF.